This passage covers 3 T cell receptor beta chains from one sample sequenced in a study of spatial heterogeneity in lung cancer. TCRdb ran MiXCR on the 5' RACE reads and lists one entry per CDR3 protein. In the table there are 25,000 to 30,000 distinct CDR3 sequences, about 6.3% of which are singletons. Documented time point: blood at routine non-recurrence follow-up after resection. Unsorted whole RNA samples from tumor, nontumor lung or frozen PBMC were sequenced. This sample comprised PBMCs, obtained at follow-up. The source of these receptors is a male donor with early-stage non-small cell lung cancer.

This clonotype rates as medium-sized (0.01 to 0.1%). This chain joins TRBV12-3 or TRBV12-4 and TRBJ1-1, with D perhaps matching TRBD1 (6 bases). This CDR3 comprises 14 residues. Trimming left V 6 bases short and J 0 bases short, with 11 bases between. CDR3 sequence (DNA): TGTGCCAGCAGCCCAGGGACACTGAACACTGAAGCTTTCTTT. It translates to CASSPGTLNTEAFF.

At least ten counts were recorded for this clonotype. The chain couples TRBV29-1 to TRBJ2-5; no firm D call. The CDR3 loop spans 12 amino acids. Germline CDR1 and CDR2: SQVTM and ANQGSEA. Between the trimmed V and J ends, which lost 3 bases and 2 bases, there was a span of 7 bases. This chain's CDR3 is CSVDLGQETQYF. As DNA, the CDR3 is TGCAGCGTTGACCTGGGACAAGAGACCCAGTACTTC.

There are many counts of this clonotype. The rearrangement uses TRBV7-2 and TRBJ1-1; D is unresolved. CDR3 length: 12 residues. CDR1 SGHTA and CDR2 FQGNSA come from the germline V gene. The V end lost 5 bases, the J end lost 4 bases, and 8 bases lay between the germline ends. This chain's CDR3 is CASSPRSTEAFF. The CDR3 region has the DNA TGTGCCAGCAGCCCCCGGAGCACTGAAGCTTTCTTT. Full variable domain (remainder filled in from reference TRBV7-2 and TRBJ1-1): GAGVSQSPSNKVTEKGKDVELRCDPISGHTALYWYRQSLGQGLEFLIYFQGNSAPDKSGLPSDRFSAERTGGSVSTLTIQRTQQEDSAVYLCASSPRSTEAFFGQGTRLTVV.